The 25 T cell receptor beta chains reported below all come from one sample, sequenced in a study of long-term antiretroviral therapy in people with HIV. Sequencing relied on immunoSEQ assay v3.0, run at survey level. The data were produced by immunoSEQ multiplex PCR, yet TCRdb's version contains in-frame clones alone and is incomplete. The repertoire holds 20,000 to 25,000 clones, with around 80% as singletons. Material: unsorted PBMCs, obtained 1.5 years after starting antiretroviral therapy. The source of these receptors is a man between 25 and 39 years old with HIV.

The chain links TRBV30 to TRBJ1-2; possibly TRBD1 for D (5 bases). This CDR3 has 13 residues. The V and J ends lost 3 bases and 4 bases respectively, with 12 bases between them. Germline V gene data show CDR1 as GTSNPN and CDR2 as SVGIG (reference sequence). The chain's CDR3 is CAWRGDRIYGYTF. For the CDR3, the DNA is TGTGCCTGGAGGGGGGACCGAATCTATGGCTACACCTTC.

This clone was counted only a few times. The V gene is TRBV28, the J gene TRBJ2-2, with D possibly matching TRBD2 (6 bases). Trimming shortened V by 4 bases and J by 12 bases, and 12 bases separated the two germline ends. The CDR3 covers 12 residues. Germline values: CDR1 MDHEN, CDR2 SYDVKM. DNA for the CDR3: TGTGCCAGCAGTTCCCTGGGGAGGAAGCTGTTTTTT. Residues: CASSSLGRKLFF.

This chain joins TRBV5-4 and TRBJ1-4, with TRBD1 as a possible D gene (6 bases). CDR3 size: 14 residues. Looked up from germline, CDR1 is SGHNT and CDR2 is YYREEE (reference sequence). Trimming left V 5 bases short and J 1 base short, with 9 bases between. CDR3 nucleotide sequence: TGTGCCAGCAGTATACAGGGAACTAATGAAAAACTGTTTTTT. Its protein is CASSIQGTNEKLFF.

J is TRBJ2-5 and V is TRBV29-1; 9 bases match TRBD1. With V trimmed by 0 bases and J by 2 bases, 7 bases remained unmatched. The CDR3 consists of 16 residues. Germline values: CDR1 SQVTM, CDR2 ANQGSEA. CDR3 bases: TGCAGCGTTGAAGACCCCGGGACAGGGATTCAAGAGACCCAGTACTTC. Translating gives CSVEDPGTGIQETQYF.

V and J are TRBV28 and TRBJ2-7; D is uncertain. Germline CDR1 reads MDHEN; CDR2 reads SYDVKM. The V end was cut by 2 bases, the J end by 6 bases, with 20 bases between. This CDR3 region has 16 residues. CDR3 in DNA: TGTGCCAGCAGTTTACCCCCCGGGCCTTATGTTAGCGAGCAGTACTTC. Translation gives CASSLPPGPYVSEQYF.

The chain carries TRBV7-2 and TRBJ2-1, with 11 bases aligning to TRBD2. The V gene's germline CDR1 is SGHTA and CDR2 FQGNSA. The CDR3 spans 14 residues. After removal of 5 bases from V and 6 bases from J, the junction contained 3 bases not matched to a gene. CDR3 bases: TGTGCCAGCAGCCCTCTAGCGGGAGGCAATGAGCAGTTCTTC. The encoded protein is CASSPLAGGNEQFF. The variable domain in full, completed from reference TRBV7-2 and TRBJ2-1, reads GAGVSQSPSNKVTEKGKDVELRCDPISGHTALYWYRQSLGQGLEFLIYFQGNSAPDKSGLPSDRFSAERTGGSVSTLTIQRTQQEDSAVYLCASSPLAGGNEQFFGPGTRLTVL.

This clone came up a few times. The chain links TRBV5-5 to TRBJ2-2; possible D gene TRBD1, 6 bases. CDR1 SGHKS and CDR2 YYEKEE come from the germline V gene (reference sequence). V was shortened by 4 bases and J by 0 bases, with 7 bases between the two germline ends. CDR3 length: 14 amino acids. The CDR3: CASSGTTNTGELFF. In nucleotides, the CDR3 is TGTGCCAGCAGCGGGACAACGAACACCGGGGAGCTGTTTTTT.

V usage is TRBV7-9 and J usage is TRBJ2-7, with D tentatively TRBD1 (6 bases). Looked up from germline, CDR1 is SEHNR and CDR2 is FQNEAQ (reference sequence). The CDR3 spans 15 residues. Trimming shortened V by 1 base and J by 5 bases, and 15 bases separated the two germline ends. The CDR3 nucleotides read TGTGCCAGCAGCTTAGGTCTGGGGGCGCTGGACGAGCAGTACTTC. Amino acid sequence: CASSLGLGALDEQYF.

The chain recombines TRBV7-9 with TRBJ2-1; D remains ambiguous. This CDR3 has 14 amino acids. Germline CDR1 and CDR2: SEHNR and FQNEAQ (reference sequence). Between the trimmed V and J ends, which lost 1 base and 5 bases, there was a span of 9 bases. CDR3 protein: CASSLEGPNNEQFF. The CDR3 DNA is TGTGCCAGCAGCTTAGAAGGACCGAACAATGAGCAGTTCTTC.

The V call is TRBV19, the J call TRBJ2-1; possibly TRBD1 for D (6 bases). V shed 10 bases and J shed 8 bases, with 24 bases lying between them. The CDR3 sequence is 15 residues long. Germline-derived CDR1 and CDR2 are LNHDA and SQIVND (reference sequence). The chain's CDR3 is CATTRARGLGDEQFF. The CDR3 DNA sequence: TGTGCCACCACCCGTGCCAGGGGTCTTGGGGATGAGCAGTTCTTC.

The chain has TRBV4-2 and TRBJ2-2, with 15 nucleotides matching TRBD2. V lost 1 base and J lost 6; bases outside the gene matches: 3. The CDR3 totals 17 residues. Looked up from germline, CDR1 is LGHNA and CDR2 is YNFKEQ. The CDR3 DNA follows: TGTGCCAGCAGCCAAGGGACTAGCGGGAGGGCCTCCGGGGAGCTGTTTTTT. Translated, it gives CASSQGTSGRASGELFF.

The V and J genes are TRBV4-1 and TRBJ1-4; D remains ambiguous. CDR1 and CDR2 from the germline V gene are MGHRA and YSYEKL. The CDR3 is 17 amino acids. The V end lost 4 bases, the J end lost 5 bases, and 20 bases lay between the germline ends. CDR3: CASSLRGLVGSNEKLFF. In DNA, the CDR3 is TGCGCCAGCAGCCTCCGGGGTTTGGTTGGGTCGAATGAAAAACTGTTTTTT.

V gene TRBV7-9 combines with J gene TRBJ1-5, with 8 positions matching TRBD1. This CDR3 is 14 amino acids long. V was clipped by 5 bases and J by 6 bases; unmatched bases: 6. The germline V gene has CDR1 SEHNR and CDR2 FQNEAQ (reference sequence). This CDR3 is CASSRTGGGQPQHF. The CDR3 region has the DNA TGTGCCAGCAGCCGAACAGGGGGTGGTCAGCCCCAGCATTTT.

This clone came up a few times. The CDR3 DNA reads TGTGCCACCAGCAGAGAAGGTCGGGAGGTGGAGACCCAGTACTTC. Translated, it gives CATSREGREVETQYF. This chain uses TRBV15 with TRBJ2-5, with TRBD2 matching over 7 bases. Germline V gives CDR1 LNHNV, CDR2 YYDKDF (reference sequence). The CDR3 loop spans 15 amino acids. The trim removed 0 bases at V and 5 bases at J, leaving 6 bases unmatched.

In this sample, this clone turned up once. V usage is TRBV28 and J usage is TRBJ2-7; D unresolved. The V gene's germline CDR1 is MDHEN and CDR2 SYDVKM. The CDR3 totals 11 residues. V dropped 5 bases and J dropped 0 bases, with 2 bases sitting between them. In DNA, the CDR3 is TGTGCCAGCAGTACCTCCTACGAGCAGTACTTC. This sequence encodes CASSTSYEQYF. The full variable domain, rest sourced from reference TRBV28 and TRBJ2-7, is DVKVTQSSRYLVKRTGEKVFLECVQDMDHENMFWYRQDPGLGLRLIYFSYDVKMKEKGDIPEGYSVSREKKERFSLILESASTNQTSMYLCASSTSYEQYFGPGTRLTVT.

With respect to this clone: A junction boundary mismatches the germline segment, possibly from a read error. This chain's CDR3 is CASSQASGMASF. CDR3 coding DNA: TGCGCCAGCAGCCAGGCGAGCGGGATGGCGAGCTTC. V usage is TRBV4-1 and J usage is TRBJ1-2; D is undetermined. The CDR3 runs to 12 residues. Germline CDR1 and CDR2: MGHRA and YSYEKL.

The V call is TRBV7-6, the J call TRBJ2-3; 8 nucleotides align to TRBD1. The CDR3 totals 18 residues. V shed 0 bases, J shed 2 bases, and the junction held 10 bases outside the gene matches. Looked up from germline, CDR1 is SGHVS and CDR2 is FNYEAQ. CDR3 nucleotide sequence: TGTGCCAGCAGCTTAGCACCTACAGGGACAGGACTCACAGATACGCAGTATTTT. Protein sequence: CASSLAPTGTGLTDTQYF.

V and J are TRBV14 and TRBJ2-3, with 7 bases matching TRBD2. J gave up 2 bases and V 4 bases, and 6 bases lay outside the gene matches. This CDR3 has 15 amino acids. The V gene's germline CDR1 is SGHDN and CDR2 FVKESK. CDR3 amino acids: CASSRLADNTDTQYF. The CDR3 DNA sequence: TGTGCCAGCAGCCGCCTAGCGGATAACACAGATACGCAGTATTTT.

The chain recombines TRBV7-8 with TRBJ1-5; D perhaps matches TRBD1 (5 bases). Germline V gene data show CDR1 as SGHVS and CDR2 as FQNEAQ. Trimming pared 1 base from V and 3 bases from J, leaving 13 bases between. This CDR3 is 16 amino acids long. The CDR3 reads CASSLEGPFPNQPQHF. For the CDR3, the DNA is TGTGCCAGCAGCTTAGAGGGGCCCTTCCCCAATCAGCCCCAGCATTTT.

J is TRBJ2-1 and V is TRBV5-1, with a weak D call TRBD1 (5 bases). The V gene lost 5 bases and the J gene lost 0 bases, with 12 bases spanning the gap. Germline CDR1 and CDR2: SGHRS and YFSETQ. This CDR3 region has 15 residues. This CDR3 reads CASSSARASYNEQFF. CDR3 DNA: TGCGCCAGCAGTTCCGCCAGGGCCTCCTACAATGAGCAGTTCTTC.

Here the CDR3 reads CAWSGDYNEQFF. The CDR3 DNA follows: TGTGCCTGGAGTGGGGACTACAATGAGCAGTTCTTC. V usage is TRBV30 and J usage is TRBJ2-1, with D uncertain. Germline V gene data show CDR1 as GTSNPN and CDR2 as SVGIG (reference sequence). Trimming left V 1 base short and J 3 bases short, with 4 bases between. CDR3 length equals 12 residues.

The chain couples TRBV30 to TRBJ1-1; possibly TRBD1 for D (6 bases). This CDR3 region has 13 residues. The V end was cut by 5 bases, the J end by 5 bases, with 15 bases between. CDR1 and CDR2 from the germline V gene are GTSNPN and SVGIG (reference sequence). CDR3 sequence: CAWAIKGGTEAFF. DNA for the CDR3: TGTGCCTGGGCCATAAAGGGGGGAACTGAAGCTTTCTTT. Using reference TRBV30 and TRBJ1-1 for the parts outside the CDR3, the full variable domain is SQTIHQWPATLVQPVGSPLSLECTVEGTSNPNLYWYRQAAGRGLQLLFYSVGIGQISSEVPQNLSASRPQDRQFILSSKKLLLSDSGFYLCAWAIKGGTEAFFGQGTRLTVV.

V gene TRBV2 combines with J gene TRBJ2-1; unclear D gene. V was shortened by 7 bases and J by 1 base, with 11 bases between the two germline ends. The CDR3 covers 14 residues. The germline V gene encodes CDR1 SNHLY and CDR2 FYNNEI. In DNA, the CDR3 is TGTGCCAGCACCCTGGGCAGGTCCTACAATGAGCAGTTCTTC. Translating gives CASTLGRSYNEQFF.

This clone was recorded once. The rearrangement links TRBV18 to TRBJ1-5, with D possibly matching TRBD1 (6 bases). The germline V and J ends were trimmed by 5 bases and 6 bases, with 17 bases remaining between them. This CDR3 has 15 residues. Germline-derived CDR1 and CDR2 are KGHSH and LQKENI. The CDR3 here is CASSGGQGASQPQHF. The CDR3 region has the DNA TGTGCCAGCTCAGGGGGGCAGGGAGCGAGTCAGCCCCAGCATTTT.

This clone was found a few times. This sequence joins TRBV9 and TRBJ1-1; no clear D. The germline V gene has CDR1 SGDLS and CDR2 YYNGEE. The CDR3 loop spans 14 amino acids. V lost 0 bases and J 1 base, leaving 7 bases between the germline ends. The CDR3 loop reads CASSVDSQNTEAFF. The CDR3 coding sequence is TGTGCCAGCAGCGTAGATAGTCAGAACACTGAAGCTTTCTTT.